The clone carrying this T cell receptor (beta chain) was found many times. Antigen unknown. 5'RACE generated cDNA with 10-nucleotide random UMIs. MiXCR was run by TCRdb on the 5' RACE reads, yielding one entry per CDR3 protein. The sample lists fewer than 80,000 distinct CDR3 sequences, less than 5.5% seen once, with 2.8% in the top ten. V was clipped by 0 bases and J by 5 bases, with 10 bases between them. The CDR3 loop spans 15 amino acids. The germline V gene has CDR1 LNHNV and CDR2 YYDKDF (reference sequence). This sample stems from a study of neurological immune-mediated disorders. At the level of the study: There were some 34 multiple sclerosis patients. Of these, some 31 had relapsing-remitting MS and 3 had secondary progressive MS. Study outcomes and limitations: HTLV-1-associated myelopathy led in TCR clonal expansion, while multiple sclerosis ranked lowest, below healthy controls.

Sequenced input: PBMCs. This chain uses TRBV15 with TRBJ1-4; D gene unclear. This clonotype originated in a woman in her twenties or thirties with multiple sclerosis. DNA for the CDR3: TGTGCCACCAGCAGAGATGGTAAAGAAAATGAAAAACTGTTTTTT. The encoded protein is CATSRDGKENEKLFF.